The clone carrying this T cell receptor (beta chain) was observed a handful of times. Its matching antigen is unknown. The data were obtained in a study of cytomegalovirus exposure and HLA in healthy donors. Study-wide background: HLA-typed donors contributed around 82 million unique TCRs, which were held in an early data release. Study-wide results and limits: Cytomegalovirus-associated status was assigned to about 150 TCR beta chains. In a later analysis, across HLA loci, associated TCR counts were highest for DRB1, lowest for HLA-C.

The germline gives CDR1 SQVTM, CDR2 ANQGSEA. Between the trimmed V and J ends, which lost 3 bases and 6 bases, there was a span of 11 bases. This CDR3 spans 13 amino acids. The primer mix had 60 Vbeta and 13 Jbeta primers. Sequencing was performed with immunoSEQ multiplex PCR; in TCRdb, only in-frame clones are kept and a portion is missing. The sample has approximately 88,000 clones; about 80% are singletons. Source material: PBMCs. The chain links TRBV29-1 to TRBJ2-2, with D tentatively TRBD2 (6 bases). This TCR was sampled from a male donor in good health and CMV-seronegative. CDR3 loop: CSVDLAVAGELFF. The CDR3 DNA follows: TGCAGCGTTGACTTAGCGGTCGCCGGGGAGCTGTTTTTT.